A selection of T cell receptor beta chains follows, all from one sample in a study of blood T cell repertoires in COVID-19. Repertoires were generated with immunoSEQ multiplex PCR, while TCRdb's copy carries only in-frame clones and drops some. The table lists over 90,000 clones, 75% to 90% of them singletons. The specimen was peripheral blood. The receptors come from a human donor in a cohort sampled during active COVID-19. CDR3s include the opening cysteine and the closing phenylalanine or tryptophan. A D gene is named only where the DNA matches it firmly. Clone size is not always given. Where it is, it says once, few, many or a class for expanded clones.

>TRBV2|-|-|TRBJ2-7
CASSDSGLSSYEQYF
TGTGCCAGCAGTGACTCCGGGTTGAGCTCCTACGAGCAGTACTTC
>TRBV7-2|-|TRBD1|TRBJ1-2
CASSPGTGGDYGYTF
TGTGCCAGCAGCCCAGGGACAGGGGGCGACTATGGCTACACCTTC
>TRBV3-1/TRBV3-2|-|TRBD2|TRBJ2-5
CASSQDWAGEETQYF
TGTGCCAGCAGCCAAGATTGGGCGGGGGAAGAGACCCAGTACTTC
>TRBV5-1|-|TRBD2|TRBJ2-7
CASSLMGLAAYEQYF
TGCGCCAGCAGCTTGATGGGACTAGCGGCCTACGAGCAGTACTTC
>TRBV5-5|-|TRBD1|TRBJ2-1
CASSLGAGGLNEQFF
TGTGCCAGCAGCCTCGGGGCAGGGGGCTTGAATGAGCAGTTCTTC
>TRBV5-1|once|TRBD1|TRBJ2-3
CASSFGQGFTDTQYF
TGCGCCAGCAGCTTCGGACAGGGTTTCACAGATACGCAGTATTTT
>TRBV7-9|-|TRBD2|TRBJ2-3
CASSYSSGGITINTDTQYF
TGTGCCAGCAGCTACAGTTCGGGGGGTATAACGATTAACACAGATACGCAGTATTTT
>TRBV29-1|-|-|TRBJ1-1
CSVDTVSGTEAFF
TGCAGCGTTGACACGGTCTCGGGGACTGAAGCTTTCTTT
>TRBV7-7|-|TRBD1|TRBJ2-1
CASSPRTGGLGNEQFF
TGTGCCAGCAGCCCGAGGACAGGGGGGCTTGGGAATGAGCAGTTCTTC
>TRBV2|-|-|TRBJ1-3
CASSKGAENTIYF
TGTGCCAGCAGCAAAGGGGCGGAAAACACCATATATTTT
>TRBV4-2|few|TRBD1|TRBJ2-5
CASSQGTLGTGGETQYF
TGTGCCAGCAGCCAAGGGACCCTCGGGACAGGGGGAGAGACCCAGTACTTC
>TRBV5-1|-|-|TRBJ1-4
CASSLAAGGNEKLFF
TGCGCCAGCAGCTTGGCGGCGGGGGGGAATGAAAAACTGTTTTTT
>TRBV7-2|-|-|TRBJ1-2
CASSLDRSQRGYGYTF
TGTGCCAGCAGCTTAGATCGCTCCCAGCGGGGTTATGGCTACACCTTC
>TRBV5-6|-|TRBD1|TRBJ2-1
CASSPTGYNEQFF
TGTGCCAGCAGCCCGACAGGGTACAATGAGCAGTTCTTC
>TRBV4-2|-|-|TRBJ1-5
CASSQAAGVQPQHF
TGTGCCAGCAGCCAAGCAGCGGGGGTTCAGCCCCAGCATTTT
>TRBV5-1|-|-|TRBJ2-7
CASSLWGAGAGSYEQYF
TGCGCCAGCAGCTTGTGGGGCGCGGGGGCAGGGTCCTACGAGCAGTACTTC
>TRBV7-2|-|-|TRBJ1-2
CASSLDGGSTGGYTF
TGTGCCAGCAGCTTAGATGGCGGATCCACAGGCGGCTACACCTTC
>TRBV6-1|-|TRBD1|TRBJ1-5
CASSERRQGWNNQPQHF
TGTGCCAGCAGTGAACGCCGACAGGGTTGGAACAATCAGCCCCAGCATTTT
>TRBV4-1|-|-|TRBJ1-4
CASSKQGATNEKLFF
TGCGCCAGCAGCAAACAGGGTGCAACTAATGAAAAACTGTTTTTT
>TRBV9|-|-|TRBJ1-1
CASSPPDRINTEAFF
TGTGCCAGCAGCCCACCAGACAGAATTAACACTGAAGCTTTCTTT
>TRBV11-3|-|-|TRBJ1-1
CASSARASGTEAFF
TGTGCCAGCAGCGCCCGGGCCTCAGGGACTGAAGCTTTCTTT
>TRBV7-9|few|-|TRBJ2-2
CASSTRGRRQENTGELFF
TGTGCCAGCAGCACTAGGGGTAGGAGACAGGAGAACACCGGGGAGCTGTTTTTT
>TRBV9|-|-|TRBJ1-5
CASSLDSGDQPQHF
TGTGCCAGCAGCCTCGACTCGGGGGATCAGCCCCAGCATTTT
>TRBV30|-|-|TRBJ2-3
CAWSTASQSTQYF
TGTGCCTGGAGTACGGCTAGCCAGAGCACGCAGTATTTT
>TRBV7-2|-|-|TRBJ1-4
CASSLLGRDEKLFF
TGTGCCAGCAGCTTACTGGGGCGCGATGAAAAACTGTTTTTT
>TRBV3-1/TRBV3-2|-|TRBD2|TRBJ2-5
CASSQGRTSGGETQYF
TGTGCCAGCAGCCAGGGGAGGACTAGCGGGGGGGAGACCCAGTACTTC
>TRBV11-2|few|-|TRBJ1-1
CASSLATGGGNTEAFF
TGTGCCAGCAGCTTGGCGACAGGTGGAGGCAACACTGAAGCTTTCTTT
>TRBV5-4|-|TRBD2|TRBJ2-6
CASSSGLAGGPGANVLTF
TGTGCCAGCAGCTCGGGACTAGCGGGGGGGCCTGGGGCCAACGTCCTGACTTTC
>TRBV27|few|TRBD1|TRBJ2-2
CASSTPRGRFTGELFF
TGTGCCAGCAGTACCCCCAGGGGGCGTTTCACCGGGGAGCTGTTTTTT
>TRBV2|-|-|TRBJ2-5
CASSEDRNPPQYF
TGTGCCAGCAGTGAAGACAGAAACCCACCCCAGTACTTC
>TRBV7-9|-|-|TRBJ1-2
CASRSSGAPEYGYTF
TGTGCCAGCAGGTCCTCAGGGGCGCCAGAATATGGCTACACCTTC
>TRBV11-3|once|TRBD1|TRBJ1-6
CASSSTTGGIRDSPLHF
TGTGCCAGCAGCTCAACGACAGGGGGGATTAGAGATTCACCCCTCCACTTT
>TRBV29-1|once|TRBD1|TRBJ2-3
CSVGQGEDTQYF
TGCAGCGTGGGACAGGGCGAAGATACGCAGTATTTT
>TRBV6-5|-|-|TRBJ1-1
CASSFQANTEAFF
TGTGCCAGCTCTTTTCAGGCGAACACTGAAGCTTTCTTT
>TRBV20-1|-|-|TRBJ1-2
CSASRGGEHGYTF
TGCAGTGCTAGTCGCGGAGGGGAACACGGCTACACCTTC
>TRBV30|-|TRBD1|TRBJ2-5
CAWTQGSYETQYF
TGTGCCTGGACACAGGGGAGCTACGAGACCCAGTACTTC
>TRBV10-3|-|TRBD2|TRBJ2-6
CAITGLDSSGANVLTF
TGTGCCATCACGGGACTAGATAGCTCTGGGGCCAACGTCCTGACTTTC
>TRBV5-5|-|TRBD1|TRBJ1-6
CARQQGVASPLHF
TGTGCCAGACAGCAGGGGGTCGCTTCACCCCTCCACTTT
>TRBV5-6|few|-|TRBJ1-1
CASSRIGQNTEAFF
TGTGCCAGCAGCCGCATTGGACAGAACACTGAAGCTTTCTTT
>TRBV4-2|-|-|TRBJ1-4
CAGSQGQNNEKLFF
TGTGCCGGCAGCCAAGGGCAGAATAATGAAAAACTGTTTTTT
>TRBV19|-|TRBD1|TRBJ2-1
CASSSLDRGGHNEQFF
TGTGCCAGTAGTTCCTTAGACAGGGGCGGTCACAATGAGCAGTTCTTC
>TRBV6-5|-|TRBD1|TRBJ2-1
CASRWGRQGANEQFF
TGTGCCAGCAGATGGGGTCGGCAGGGGGCAAATGAGCAGTTCTTC
>TRBV30|-|TRBD2|TRBJ2-3
CAWSAAAGLRTDTQYF
TGTGCCTGGTCTGCCGCAGCGGGGCTCCGCACAGATACGCAGTATTTT
>TRBV9|-|-|TRBJ2-3
CASSVYGGPDTQYF
TGTGCCAGCAGCGTCTACGGGGGTCCAGATACGCAGTATTTT
>TRBV7-6|-|TRBD1|TRBJ2-2
CASSRQRDRGDTGELFF
TGTGCCAGCAGCCGCCAGCGGGACAGGGGTGACACCGGGGAGCTGTTTTTT
>TRBV6-5|-|-|TRBJ1-1
CASSFQGTEAFF
TGTGCCAGCAGTTTCCAGGGCACTGAAGCTTTCTTT
>TRBV9|-|TRBD2|TRBJ2-3
CASSTLAGGGTDTQYF
TGTGCCAGCAGCACCTTAGCGGGGGGTGGCACAGATACGCAGTATTTT
>TRBV11-2|-|-|TRBJ1-3
CASSLSSGNTIYF
TGTGCCAGCAGCTTATCTTCTGGAAACACCATATATTTT
>TRBV3-1/TRBV3-2|-|-|TRBJ2-3
CASSLIAGARTDTQYF
TGTGCCAGCAGCCTAATCGCGGGGGCCCGCACAGATACGCAGTATTTT
>TRBV12-5|-|-|TRBJ1-1
CASGLDSGEAFF
TGTGCTAGTGGTTTGGACTCGGGTGAAGCTTTCTTT
>TRBV3-1/TRBV3-2|-|-|TRBJ2-3
CASSQGGSSTDTQYF
TGTGCCAGCAGCCAAGGGGGCTCTAGCACAGATACGCAGTATTTT
>TRBV7-7|-|TRBD2|TRBJ2-2
CASSLAGGNTGELFF
TGTGCTAGCAGCTTAGCGGGGGGGAACACCGGGGAGCTGTTTTTT
>TRBV7-2|-|-|TRBJ1-2
CASSLDAGRTAGYTF
TGTGCCAGCAGCTTAGACGCGGGGCGGACCGCCGGCTACACCTTC
>TRBV7-8|-|-|TRBJ1-5
CASSPRRFGNQPQHF
TGTGCCAGCAGCCCTAGGCGATTCGGCAATCAGCCCCAGCATTTT
>TRBV5-1|-|TRBD1|TRBJ2-5
CASSSQGDRETQYF
TGCGCCAGCAGCAGTCAGGGGGATCGGGAGACCCAGTACTTC
>TRBV5-1|-|TRBD1|TRBJ2-7
CASTRDRGRGEQYF
TGCGCCAGTACCCGGGACAGGGGACGTGGGGAGCAGTACTTC
>TRBV5-1|-|TRBD1|TRBJ1-2
CASSFEGQGAGGYTF
TGCGCCAGCAGCTTCGAAGGACAGGGGGCCGGGGGCTACACCTTC
>TRBV21-1|-|-|TRBJ2-1
CASSKVSSLAGTNEQFF
TGTGCCAGCAGCAAAGTGTCGAGCCTAGCGGGAACTAATGAGCAGTTCTTC